Following are 21 T cell receptor beta chains from one sample sequenced in a study of blood T cell repertoires in COVID-19. Assay: immunoSEQ multiplex PCR; the TCRdb copy retains only in-frame clones and omits some. Altogether about 99,000 clones are present, roughly 84% being singletons, with the ten largest covering 10% to 15%. Sequenced sample: peripheral blood. All receptors derive from a woman aged 55-75 years in a cohort sampled during active or convalescent COVID-19.

The chain couples TRBV7-2 to TRBJ1-1; weak D call: TRBD1 (5 bases). This CDR3 has 13 amino acids. CDR1 and CDR2 from the germline V gene are SGHTA and FQGNSA. With 1 base removed from V and 2 bases from J, the gap between germline ends came to 5 bases. This chain's CDR3 is CASSLGTNTEAFF. The CDR3, as DNA: TGTGCCAGCAGCTTAGGGACAAACACTGAAGCTTTCTTT.

This clone was seen once. J is TRBJ2-5 and V is TRBV4-2; possibly TRBD2 for D (5 bases). Trimming stripped 1 base from V and 5 bases from J, with 23 bases between. The CDR3 consists of 18 residues. Germline CDR1 LGHNA, CDR2 YNFKEQ. The CDR3 nucleotides read TGTGCCAGCAGCCAAGGGGGAACGGCGGGTAGGGCGTCGGAGACCCAGTACTTC. Translated, it gives CASSQGGTAGRASETQYF.

This chain joins TRBV18 and TRBJ2-3; D gene ambiguous. The CDR3 is 13 amino acids. Germline CDR1 is KGHSH and CDR2 is LQKENI. Trimming cost V 3 bases and J 6 bases, with 10 bases left between them. The chain's CDR3 is CASSPRSIDTQYF. DNA for the CDR3: TGTGCCAGCTCACCGCGGTCAATTGATACGCAGTATTTT.

This clone was picked up a small number of times. This chain connects TRBV19 to TRBJ2-1; 7 positions agree with TRBD2. V lost 6 bases and J lost 9; bases outside the gene matches: 8. The CDR3 has 13 amino acids. Germline V CDR1 and CDR2: LNHDA, SQIVND (reference sequence). The DNA of the CDR3 is TGTGCCAGTAGGAATTGGGGAGGGCTTGAGCAGTTCTTC. It yields the protein CASRNWGGLEQFF.

This clone was recorded a few times. The chain links TRBV5-1 to TRBJ2-7; 12 nucleotides line up with TRBD1. The V gene's germline CDR1 is SGHRS and CDR2 YFSETQ. This CDR3 is 15 amino acids long. After removal of 3 bases from V and 6 bases from J, the junction contained 7 bases not matched to a gene. The CDR3 protein is CASSSGTGGRAEQYF. In nucleotides, the CDR3 is TGCGCCAGCAGCTCCGGGACAGGGGGCCGGGCCGAGCAGTACTTC. Full variable domain (rest looked up from reference TRBV5-1 and TRBJ2-7): KAGVTQTPRYLIKTRGQQVTLSCSPISGHRSVSWYQQTPGQGLQFLFEYFSETQRNKGNFPGRFSGRQFSNSRSEMNVSTLELGDSALYLCASSSGTGGRAEQYFGPGTRLTVT.

This clone was seen just once. V is TRBV29-1 and J is TRBJ2-5, with 9 bases identical to TRBD1. Per germline, CDR1 SQVTM and CDR2 ANQGSEA. Trimming took 7 bases from V and 8 from J; bases not matched to a gene: 11. The CDR3 has 13 residues. The chain's CDR3 is CSASPGQGLTQYF. CDR3 nucleotide sequence: TGCAGCGCCTCCCCGGGACAGGGCTTAACCCAGTACTTC. The full variable domain, with the rest looked up from reference TRBV29-1 and TRBJ2-5, is SAVISQKPSRDICQRGTSLTIQCQVDSQVTMMFWYRQQPGQSLTLIATANQGSEATYESGFVIDKFPISRPNLTFSTLTVSNMSPEDSSIYLCSASPGQGLTQYFGPGTRLLVL.

This clone was detected only a few times. The rearrangement uses TRBV7-9 and TRBJ2-1; 10 positions match TRBD1. The CDR3 consists of 13 residues. Germline loops: CDR1 SEHNR, CDR2 FQNEAQ (reference sequence). Unmatched junction bases numbered 3, after V lost 4 bases and J lost 9 bases. CDR3 sequence reads: CASSSRQGAEQFF. Written as DNA, the CDR3 is TGTGCCAGCAGCTCCCGACAGGGGGCTGAGCAGTTCTTC.

V and J are TRBV25-1 and TRBJ2-1; 9 nucleotides line up with TRBD2. The ends lost 1 base at V and 0 bases at J; junction bases unmatched: 4. The CDR3 covers 17 residues. CDR1 is MGHDK, CDR2 SYGVNS, per germline. CDR3 protein: CASSESRSGSSYNEQFF. In nucleotides, the CDR3 is TGTGCCAGCAGTGAATCCCGTAGCGGGAGCTCCTACAATGAGCAGTTCTTC. The variable domain in full, completed from reference TRBV25-1 and TRBJ2-1, reads EADIYQTPRYLVIGTGKKITLECSQTMGHDKMYWYQQDPGMELHLIHYSYGVNSTEKGDLSSESTVSRIRTEHFPLTLESARPSHTSQYLCASSESRSGSSYNEQFFGPGTRLTVL.

The V gene is TRBV5-1, the J gene TRBJ1-1; D uncertain. Germline CDR1 reads SGHRS; CDR2 reads YFSETQ. This CDR3 region has 14 residues. The V end lost 2 bases, the J end lost 1 base, and 9 bases lay between the germline ends. In DNA, the CDR3 is TGCGCCAGCAGCTTAGGTGGGCCGAACACTGAAGCTTTCTTT. It encodes CASSLGGPNTEAFF.

This chain links TRBV7-8 with TRBJ1-6, with D unresolved. With 4 bases removed from V and 12 bases from J, the gap between germline ends came to 7 bases. The CDR3 is 11 residues long. Germline CDR1 SGHVS, CDR2 FQNEAQ. In DNA, the CDR3 is TGTGCCAGCAGCTCCCCGGGACCCCTCCACTTT. Protein: CASSSPGPLHF.

The V gene is TRBV2, the J gene TRBJ1-5; a possible D gene is TRBD1 (5 bases). Germline CDR1 and CDR2: SNHLY and FYNNEI. The CDR3 totals 15 residues. Between the trimmed V and J ends, which lost 6 bases and 0 bases, there was a span of 12 bases. The CDR3, as DNA: TGTGCCAGCAGCGCGACAGAGAATAGCAATCAGCCCCAGCATTTT. Encoded protein: CASSATENSNQPQHF.

This chain joins TRBV24-1 and TRBJ2-1; 9 bases line up with TRBD2. This CDR3 has 14 amino acids. CDR1 and CDR2 from the germline V gene are KGHDR and SFDVKD. V lost 5 bases to trimming and J lost 7 bases; unmatched junction nucleotides: 5. The CDR3 DNA is TGTGCCACCAGTGTTGGCGGGGGGGCGAATGAGCAGTTCTTC. Translating it yields CATSVGGGANEQFF.

This rearrangement joins TRBV5-1 to TRBJ2-5; no clear D. Germline loops: CDR1 SGHRS, CDR2 YFSETQ. This CDR3 is 12 amino acids long. Trimming took off 4 bases at V and 4 bases at J, with 8 bases between the two ends. CDR3 residues: CASSDGPETQYF. The CDR3, as DNA: TGCGCCAGCAGCGATGGCCCAGAGACCCAGTACTTC.

V usage is TRBV7-3 and J usage is TRBJ2-2, with a weak D call TRBD1 (7 bases). The V and J ends lost 1 base and 5 bases respectively, with 11 bases between them. Germline V CDR1 and CDR2: SGHTA, FQGTGA. The CDR3 extends over 15 amino acids. CDR3 amino acids: CASSLNRGGTGELFF. For the CDR3, the DNA is TGTGCCAGCAGCTTAAACAGGGGAGGAACCGGGGAGCTGTTTTTT.

This clone was seen only a few times. V gene TRBV5-1 combines with J gene TRBJ1-6; 7 positions agree with TRBD1. CDR3 length equals 17 residues. After removal of 2 bases from V and 4 bases from J, the junction contained 9 bases not matched to a gene. Per the germline V gene, CDR1 is SGHRS and CDR2 is YFSETQ. This chain's CDR3 is CASSFGVTGEYNSPLHF. The CDR3 DNA follows: TGCGCCAGCAGCTTTGGGGTAACAGGGGAGTATAATTCACCCCTCCACTTT.

V is TRBV4-1 and J is TRBJ1-6; tentatively, D is TRBD1 (5 bases). Trimming cost V 1 base and J 10 bases, with 17 bases left between them. Germline V gene lookup returns CDR1 MGHRA and CDR2 YSYEKL. The length of the CDR3 is 16 residues. CDR3: CASSQAAGAVGSPLHF. CDR3 DNA sequence: TGCGCCAGCAGCCAAGCTGCTGGGGCTGTAGGGTCACCCCTCCACTTT.

V is TRBV28 and J is TRBJ1-4; 8 nucleotides align to TRBD1. CDR1 and CDR2 from the germline V gene are MDHEN and SYDVKM. With V trimmed by 4 bases and J by 13 bases, 8 bases remained unmatched. The CDR3 consists of 13 residues. Here the CDR3 DNA reads TGTGCCAGCAGTTCGGGACAGGCCGAAGTACTGTTTTTT. It yields the protein CASSSGQAEVLFF.

CDR3 DNA sequence: TGTGCCAGCAGCCCAGGCGGGGGGTCACAGCAGTACTTC. Its protein is CASSPGGGSQQYF. The J gene is TRBJ2-7, the V gene TRBV12-3 or TRBV12-4; 8 bases are a match to TRBD2. With V trimmed by 6 bases and J by 8 bases, 9 bases remained unmatched. This CDR3 has 13 residues.

The chain combines TRBV7-2 with TRBJ2-1, with D possibly TRBD2 on 6 matching bases. Trimming removed 5 bases from V and 9 bases from J, with 20 bases in between. Germline V gives CDR1 SGHTA, CDR2 FQGNSA. CDR3 length: 15 residues. The CDR3 region is CASSPGVMAMGEQFF. The CDR3 DNA reads TGTGCCAGCAGCCCGGGGGTGATGGCGATGGGTGAGCAGTTCTTC.

This chain connects TRBV29-1 to TRBJ2-7; maybe TRBD2 (6 bases). V was shortened by 6 bases and J by 7 bases, with 16 bases between the two germline ends. The germline V gene encodes CDR1 SQVTM and CDR2 ANQGSEA. The CDR3 runs to 12 residues. The CDR3 DNA is TGCAGCGTGGATACAGGACTACGGGAGCAGTACTTC. The encoded protein is CSVDTGLREQYF.

V is TRBV27 and J is TRBJ1-5, with a weak D call TRBD1 (6 bases). With 8 bases removed from V and 4 bases from J, the gap between germline ends came to 15 bases. Germline V gene data show CDR1 as MNHEY and CDR2 as SMNVEV (reference sequence). This CDR3 comprises 14 residues. CDR3 amino acids: CASARGGTNQPQHF. CDR3 nucleotides: TGTGCCAGCGCTAGGGGGGGAACTAATCAGCCCCAGCATTTT.